The 20 T cell receptor beta chains listed next were all sequenced from one sample in a study of T cell repertoires in cytomegalovirus infection. From the reads, TCRdb called clonotypes with MiXCR, one entry per CDR3 protein. This sample has 360,000 or so distinct CDR3 sequences, with nearly 35% found just once. These TCRs' antigens remain unknown. The sample in question was cultured PBMCs, obtained from culture after CMV antigen stimulation. The receptors stem from a human donor in good health (CMV status not recorded). Some clones in this sample may be carry-over from other donors' samples.

V and J are TRBV19 and TRBJ2-6; tentatively, D is TRBD1 (5 bases). Trimming left V 6 bases short and J 2 bases short, with 14 bases between. The CDR3 runs 16 residues. Per the germline V gene, CDR1 is LNHDA and CDR2 is SQIVND (reference sequence). CDR3 loop: CASSPGRATGANVLTF. The CDR3 nucleotides read TGTGCCAGTAGCCCCGGCAGGGCAACTGGGGCCAACGTCCTGACTTTC.

This clonotype was found a few times. The V gene is TRBV11-2, the J gene TRBJ2-1; 9 nucleotides align to TRBD2. The CDR3 covers 16 residues. Trimming cost V 7 bases and J 4 bases; bases outside gene matches: 11. Germline-derived CDR1 and CDR2 are SGHAT and FQNNGV. CDR3 bases: TGTGCCAGCACCCCGCGGGCTAGCGGGGCTTACAATGAGCAGTTCTTC. Its translation: CASTPRASGAYNEQFF.

This clonotype showed up many times. The V and J genes are TRBV28 and TRBJ2-2, with 11 bases identical to TRBD1. The V gene end was trimmed by 6 bases and the J gene end by 7 bases; junction bases not matched to a gene: 4. The CDR3 is 14 residues long. Germline CDR1 MDHEN, CDR2 SYDVKM. DNA for the CDR3: TGTGCCAGCAGGCGGACAGGGGGCTTCGGGGAGCTGTTTTTT. This gives the protein CASRRTGGFGELFF.

The rearrangement links TRBV6-5 to TRBJ2-7; no definite D call. The V gene's germline CDR1 is MNHEY and CDR2 SVGAGI. V was shortened by 8 bases and J by 3 bases, with 20 bases between the two germline ends. The CDR3 consists of 15 residues. The CDR3 region is CASHTVRTYDYEQYF. As DNA, the CDR3 is TGTGCCAGCCATACAGTGCGCACCTACGACTACGAGCAGTACTTC.

This clonotype was observed a few times. This chain connects TRBV27 to TRBJ2-3; tentatively, D is TRBD1 or TRBD2 (6 bases each). From germline, CDR1 is MNHEY and CDR2 SMNVEV (reference sequence). Trimming took off 5 bases at V and 6 bases at J, with 12 bases between the two ends. The CDR3 sequence is 13 residues long. CDR3 nucleotide sequence: TGTGCCAGCAGTCCGGGGGCGGCGGATACGCAGTATTTT. Amino acid sequence: CASSPGAADTQYF.

The rearrangement links TRBV20-1 to TRBJ2-5; D might be TRBD1 or TRBD2, each matching 5 bases. The CDR3 covers 13 residues. Trimming took off 3 bases at V and 5 bases at J, with 13 bases between the two ends. Germline V gives CDR1 DFQATT, CDR2 SNEGSKA (reference sequence). DNA for the CDR3: TGCAGTGCTAGGCACGGGACCATCGAGACCCAGTACTTC. Protein product: CSARHGTIETQYF.

V is TRBV7-2 and J is TRBJ2-3; 7 nucleotides match TRBD2. Unmatched junction bases numbered 14, after V lost 5 bases and J lost 6 bases. CDR1 and CDR2 (germline): SGHTA, FQGNSA. The CDR3 extends over 16 amino acids. Here the CDR3 reads CASSPRTGGAGDTQYF. In nucleotides, the CDR3 is TGTGCCAGCAGCCCTAGAACGGGAGGAGCAGGGGATACGCAGTATTTT.

This clonotype was detected only a few times. The chain employs TRBV7-2 and TRBJ1-1; unclear D gene. Germline CDR1 and CDR2: SGHTA and FQGNSA. CDR3 size: 15 residues. V dropped 1 base and J dropped 4 bases, with 13 bases sitting between them. CDR3 protein: CASSLDSVVSTEAFF. CDR3 DNA: TGTGCCAGCAGCTTAGATTCGGTCGTGAGCACTGAAGCTTTCTTT.

The CDR3 DNA sequence: TGTGCCAGAAGCGGACAGTGGAACACTGAAGCTTTCTTT. Protein sequence: CARSGQWNTEAFF. The rearrangement links TRBV12-3 or TRBV12-4 to TRBJ1-1, with D possibly being TRBD1 (6 bases). Trimming removed 9 bases from V and 1 base from J, with 12 bases in between. CDR3 size: 13 residues.

The gene calls are TRBV20-1 and TRBJ2-1, with D possibly TRBD2 on 6 matching bases. This CDR3 comprises 18 residues. The V and J ends lost 0 bases and 0 bases respectively, with 18 bases between them. Germline V gene data show CDR1 as DFQATT and CDR2 as SNEGSKA (reference sequence). CDR3 residues: CSARDTSSGTGSYNEQFF. In DNA, the CDR3 is TGCAGTGCTAGAGACACTTCATCGGGGACTGGCTCCTACAATGAGCAGTTCTTC.

This clonotype was found many times. The gene calls are TRBV11-2 and TRBJ1-5; unclear D gene. Trimming left V 6 bases short and J 0 bases short, with 12 bases between. Germline V lookup: CDR1 SGHAT, CDR2 FQNNGV. This CDR3 comprises 15 residues. The chain's CDR3 is CASSREEYSNQPQHF. Here the CDR3 DNA reads TGTGCCAGCAGTCGTGAGGAATATAGCAATCAGCCCCAGCATTTT.

The chain carries TRBV24-1 and TRBJ1-5; 9 nucleotides line up with TRBD1. Looked up from germline, CDR1 is KGHDR and CDR2 is SFDVKD. This CDR3 region has 16 residues. Trimming took 5 bases from V and 2 from J; bases not matched to a gene: 6. The CDR3 here is CATSARGQGGNQPQHF. CDR3 bases: TGTGCCACCAGTGCTAGGGGACAGGGAGGCAATCAGCCCCAGCATTTT.

The gene calls are TRBV7-9 and TRBJ2-3; maybe TRBD1 (6 bases). Trimming cost V 5 bases and J 5 bases, with 14 bases left between them. Germline V gene sequence: CDR1 SEHNR, CDR2 FQNEAQ (reference sequence). This CDR3 has 14 residues. The CDR3 nucleotides are TGTGCCAGCAGCACAGGGTTGTACAAAGATACGCAGTATTTT. It translates to CASSTGLYKDTQYF.

This clonotype appeared a few times. The chain couples TRBV7-2 to TRBJ2-4; TRBD1 matches 7 bases. V gave up 5 bases and J gave up 3 bases; unmatched junction bases: 16. Germline values: CDR1 SGHTA, CDR2 FQGNSA. The CDR3 totals 18 residues. CDR3 nucleotide sequence: TGTGCCAGCAGCCTAGAAGGGGGCCGAAAGGGATTCAAAAACATTCAGTACTTC. Protein sequence: CASSLEGGRKGFKNIQYF.

The J gene is TRBJ2-7, the V gene TRBV15; D gene ambiguous. CDR1 is LNHNV, CDR2 YYDKDF, per germline (reference sequence). Trimming removed 1 base from V and 6 bases from J, with 13 bases in between. CDR3 length equals 14 residues. For the CDR3, the DNA is TGTGCCACCAGCAGAGCAGAGCCCTTCTCCGAGCAGTACGTC. Translation: CATSRAEPFSEQYV.

The chain links TRBV4-3 to TRBJ2-1, with 13 bases lining up with TRBD2. Germline CDR1 reads LGHNA; CDR2 reads YSLEER. CDR3 length: 19 residues. V was pared by 0 bases and J by 8 bases, with 13 bases of the junction left unmatched. The CDR3 DNA reads as TGCGCCAGCAGCCAAGACTGGACTAGCGGGGGCCCAAGGGTCGATGAGCAGTTCTTC. Protein sequence: CASSQDWTSGGPRVDEQFF.

The rearrangement links TRBV28 to TRBJ1-3, with D possibly TRBD1 on 6 matching bases. The V end was cut by 8 bases, the J end by 2 bases, with 10 bases between. The CDR3 length is 13 residues. Per the germline V gene, CDR1 is MDHEN and CDR2 is SYDVKM. In nucleotides, the CDR3 is TGTGCCAGCCGAGCAGGGGCTGGAAACACCATATATTTT. This encodes CASRAGAGNTIYF.

The chain links TRBV6-2 or TRBV6-3 to TRBJ2-1, with TRBD2 identical over 9 bases. The ends lost 6 bases at V and 5 bases at J; junction bases unmatched: 8. The CDR3 covers 15 residues. From germline, CDR1 is MNHEY and CDR2 SVGEGT. In DNA form, the CDR3 reads TGTGCCAGCAGACGTAGCGGGAGCTTCAACAATGAGCAGTTCTTC. It encodes CASRRSGSFNNEQFF.

The chain employs TRBV9 and TRBJ2-1; no clear D gene. The CDR3 length is 13 residues. V dropped 0 bases and J dropped 5 bases, with 6 bases sitting between them. CDR1 SGDLS and CDR2 YYNGEE come from the germline V gene. CDR3 amino acids: CASSVERNNEQFF. CDR3 nucleotide sequence: TGTGCCAGCAGCGTAGAACGGAACAATGAGCAGTTCTTC.

This clonotype has just one count. This chain joins TRBV25-1 and TRBJ1-2; possibly TRBD1 for D (6 bases). Germline assignment: CDR1 MGHDK and CDR2 SYGVNS. Trimming left V 2 bases short and J 0 bases short, with 7 bases between. The CDR3 spans 14 residues. The CDR3 sequence is CASSEDRPNYGYTF. The CDR3 DNA sequence: TGTGCCAGCAGTGAAGACAGGCCTAACTATGGCTACACCTTC.